Shown below are 7 T cell receptor beta chains from a single sample sequenced in a study of cytomegalovirus exposure and HLA in healthy donors (dated by TCRdb to the late 2010s). Library preparation was by the immunoSEQ multiplex PCR assay. For the multiplex PCR, a mixture combining 60 forward primers for TCR Vbeta segments and 13 reverse primers for TCR Jbeta segments was used. The clones in this table, taken by TCRdb from immuneACCESS, are in-frame only. Not every clone is retained; where verified, under half of the shortfall comes from an unresolved V gene, and the cause of the rest is unknown. This sample gives 140,000 or so clones in total; around 75% of them show up just once. The top ten constitute 0.95% to 1.5% of the sample. The sample taken for sequencing was PBMCs. These receptors originate from a female donor in good health and CMV-seronegative.

The V and J genes are TRBV5-1 and TRBJ1-4, with D maybe TRBD1 (6 bases). V dropped 7 bases and J dropped 5 bases, with 15 bases sitting between them. The germline gives CDR1 SGHRS, CDR2 YFSETQ. The CDR3 runs 14 residues. In DNA form, the CDR3 reads TGCGCCAGCGGTACAGGGAAGGAGAATGAAAAACTGTTTTTT. Encoded protein: CASGTGKENEKLFF. Looking up the rest from reference TRBV5-1 and TRBJ1-4 gives the full variable domain: KAGVTQTPRYLIKTRGQQVTLSCSPISGHRSVSWYQQTPGQGLQFLFEYFSETQRNKGNFPGRFSGRQFSNSRSEMNVSTLELGDSALYLCASGTGKENEKLFFGSGTQLSVL.

This rearrangement joins TRBV6-1 to TRBJ2-3, with 7 bases matching TRBD1. Germline V gives CDR1 MNHNS, CDR2 SASEGT. The CDR3 extends over 14 amino acids. The V segment lost 6 bases and the J segment 2 bases; nucleotides outside the gene matches: 5. The CDR3 reads CASSDRANTDTQYF. As DNA, the CDR3 is TGTGCCAGCAGCGACAGGGCTAACACAGATACGCAGTATTTT.

The J gene is TRBJ1-2, the V gene TRBV30; 9 bases match TRBD1. Germline trimming cut 5 bases from V and 4 bases from J; bases unmatched to any gene: 14. The CDR3 totals 16 residues. Per the germline V gene, CDR1 is GTSNPN and CDR2 is SVGIG (reference sequence). CDR3 DNA sequence: TGTGCCTGGTACCGGGACAGGGTTTTGCGGGGCTATGGCTACACCTTC. Protein product: CAWYRDRVLRGYGYTF.

The chain uses TRBV21-1 and TRBJ2-5; the DNA was not compared with TRBD2, the D call given in the table. TRBV21-1 is termed a pseudogene. The CDR3 covers 16 residues. CDR3 nucleotides: TGTGCCAGCAGCAGCCATCCGGGAAACCGAGGGGAGACCCAGTACTTC. Its protein product is CASSSHPGNRGETQYF.

This chain uses TRBV12-5 with TRBJ1-2, with a tentative D call TRBD1 (6 bases). The CDR3 is 14 residues long. Trimming took off 3 bases at V and 2 bases at J, with 10 bases between the two ends. CDR1 LGHNT and CDR2 FRNRAP come from the germline V gene. The CDR3 protein is CASGLAGTNYGYTF. CDR3 sequence (DNA): TGTGCTAGTGGTTTAGCCGGGACAAACTATGGCTACACCTTC. Filled out from reference TRBV12-5 and TRBJ1-2, the complete variable domain reads DARVTQTPRHKVTEMGQEVTMRCQPILGHNTVFWYRQTMMQGLELLAYFRNRAPLDDSGMPKDRFSAEMPDATLATLKIQPSEPRDSAVYFCASGLAGTNYGYTFGSGTRLTVV.

The chain couples TRBV15 to TRBJ1-3, with 8 bases identical to TRBD1. V dropped 9 bases and J dropped 4; count of bases not matched to a gene: 11. Germline V gene lookup returns CDR1 LNHNV and CDR2 YYDKDF (reference sequence). CDR3 size: 15 residues. This CDR3 reads CATTPPDRVGNTIYF. DNA of the CDR3: TGTGCCACTACCCCCCCGGACAGGGTGGGAAACACCATATATTTT.

This clone has just a few counts. The chain links TRBV20-1 to TRBJ1-2; 7 positions match TRBD1. From germline, CDR1 is DFQATT and CDR2 SNEGSKA (reference sequence). This CDR3 region has 11 residues. CDR3 in DNA: TGCAGGCCAGGGACAGACTATGGCTACACCTTC. Protein sequence: CRPGTDYGYTF.